This note documents a single T cell receptor (beta chain) sequence. Its specific antigen is unknown. Per-base quality was not reported, and no clone a single base away is much larger than it. In the paper's terms, the time point label means: baseline before first vaccination. The vaccinee samples were drawn from two UK trials, COV001 and COV002, one of which was a single-blind randomized controlled phase 2/3 trial testing AZD1222 (ChAdOx1 nCoV-19) in healthy adults. For TCRbeta chain sequencing, PBMC samples were collected from trial participants at day 0 and at day 28 after the second dose. The sample belongs to a study of T cell responses to AZD1222 COVID-19 vaccine (dated by TCRdb to the early 2020s). Looking at the study overall: AZD1222 recipients given second doses at about 4 weeks or at about 12 weeks were pooled, since spike-specific TCR depth and breadth were not found to differ between the two schedules. TCR sequencing covered roughly 230 trial participants: 207 given two doses of AZD1222 and around 25 given two doses of MenACWY control vaccine. Trial participants were enrolled by age into 18-55, 56-69 and 70-plus year subgroups, with about 150, 27 and 61 TCR-sequenced participants respectively. General conclusions and limits of the study: Spike-specific TCR breadth and depth rose significantly after two AZD1222 doses compared with day 0 and with MenACWY recipients. The 56-69-year group was small, and its depth increase did not reach significance, likely because of low power. Reportedly, close to half of the unique spike-specific TCRs recognized epitopes lying outside the regions that are mutated in the B.1.351 and B.1.1.7 variants. Only five or six AZD1222 recipients were SARS-CoV-2 seropositive at baseline, limiting conclusions about previously exposed vaccinees. Most participants were white British and females outnumbered males, and the authors suggested that clonal diversity may have been underestimated. Because no samples from the day 14 peak response were available, repertoires could be characterized only after the peak T cell response. The whole spike protein was spanned by vaccine-associated CD4 TCRs, and dominant responses were seen in regions 160-218 and 743-854.

The germline V gene yields MNHEY for CDR1 and SVGEGT for CDR2. The junction carries 14 bases between V and J, which are trimmed by 1 base and 14 bases respectively. Taken from cysteine to phenylalanine, the CDR3 has 12 residues. The entry retains the CDR3 DNA only, 36 bases that are in frame from base 1. The CDR3 regions of human TCRbeta chains were subjected to immunosequencing. In the authors' own workflow: Repertoire TCRs were checked for matches against a reference library of SARS-CoV-2-specific TCRs that had been generated using the MIRA antigen-specificity platform. Breadth meant the fraction of unique TCRs that were SARS-CoV-2-associated, whereas depth meant the fraction of total T cells that were SARS-CoV-2-associated. Using the MIRA data, each spike-specific TCR was mapped to the spike region that the TCR reacts to and placed in a CD4 or CD8 class. Log10-transformed breadth and depth values were compared by one-way ANOVA with Sidak's multiple comparisons tests. The clones in this table, taken by TCRdb from immuneACCESS, are in-frame only. Not every clone is retained; where verified, under half of the shortfall comes from an unresolved V gene, and the cause of the rest is unknown. V and J calls and clone size are as listed in that table; D and trimming were resolved from the DNA. This sample has 90,000 to 120,000 clones in its table, and more than 75% of those were observed once. Under 25% of the sample is in the top ten clones.

The chain is encoded by TRBV6-2 or TRBV6-3 joined to TRBJ1-2; TRBD1 is perhaps the D gene, given 5 matching bases. Material: peripheral blood, obtained on day 0 of AZD1222 vaccination. The source is an adult in good health. The nucleotide sequence is given as TGTGCCAGCAGTTACTTCCGGACAAGTGTTACCTTC. It is translated as CASSYFRTSVTF.